Listed below are T cell receptor beta chains from one sample, sequenced in a study of identical twins. TCRdb independently ran MiXCR on the 5' RACE reads; one entry per CDR3 protein. The table lists some 190,000 distinct CDR3 sequences, roughly 15% of them singletons. This sample also belongs to another study, concerning T cells expressing NK-cell markers.

The source material was CD8+ T cells sorted from blood. These receptors originate from a woman aged 18-29 years in good health. The CDR3 runs from the conserved cysteine through the conserved F or W. A D gene is named only where the DNA matches it firmly. Rows may omit the clone size; those that give it use once, few, many or a size class.

d_gene: TRBD1
v_gene: TRBV5-6
j_gene: TRBJ2-3
abundance: NA
CDR3aa: CASRVTGGLLIDTQYF
CDR3nt: TGTGCCAGCAGGGTTACAGGGGGCTTACTCATTGATACGCAGTATTTT

d_gene: NA
v_gene: TRBV19
j_gene: TRBJ2-7
abundance: NA
CDR3aa: CASRLRDGLHEQYF
CDR3nt: TGTGCCAGTCGGCTTCGAGATGGGCTCCACGAGCAGTACTTC

d_gene: NA
v_gene: TRBV20-1
j_gene: TRBJ2-7
abundance: NA
CDR3aa: CSAFSGGEQYF
CDR3nt: TGCAGTGCTTTCTCAGGCGGGGAGCAGTACTTC

d_gene: TRBD2
v_gene: TRBV12-3/TRBV12-4
j_gene: TRBJ2-7
abundance: NA
CDR3aa: CASSLRTSTQYEQYF
CDR3nt: TGTGCCAGCAGTTTAAGGACTAGTACACAATACGAGCAGTACTTC

d_gene: NA
v_gene: TRBV6-2/TRBV6-3
j_gene: TRBJ1-2
abundance: few
CDR3aa: CASSYAAWRGYTF
CDR3nt: TGTGCCAGCAGTTACGCGGCATGGAGAGGCTACACCTTC

d_gene: NA
v_gene: TRBV5-1
j_gene: TRBJ1-1
abundance: few
CDR3aa: CASQDSTTEAFF
CDR3nt: TGCGCCAGCCAGGACAGCACTACTGAAGCTTTCTTT

d_gene: NA
v_gene: TRBV11-3
j_gene: TRBJ2-1
abundance: NA
CDR3aa: CASRAGTDNEQFF
CDR3nt: TGTGCCAGCAGGGCAGGGACCGACAATGAGCAGTTCTTC

d_gene: NA
v_gene: TRBV7-9
j_gene: TRBJ2-7
abundance: many
CDR3aa: CASSSYYEQYF
CDR3nt: TGTGCCAGCAGCTCCTACTACGAGCAGTACTTC

d_gene: NA
v_gene: TRBV20-1
j_gene: TRBJ2-3
abundance: NA
CDR3aa: CSAPGGVVGSQYF
CDR3nt: TGCAGTGCACCAGGAGGGGTGGTTGGGTCGCAGTATTTT

d_gene: NA
v_gene: TRBV4-3
j_gene: TRBJ1-1
abundance: NA
CDR3aa: CASSQDVSGRIEAGPEAFF
CDR3nt: TGCGCCAGCAGCCAAGATGTTTCGGGGCGCATTGAGGCAGGGCCTGAAGCTTTCTTT

d_gene: NA
v_gene: TRBV12-5
j_gene: TRBJ2-2
abundance: few
CDR3aa: CASGLGPGELFF
CDR3nt: TGTGCTAGTGGTTTGGGCCCCGGGGAGCTGTTTTTT

d_gene: NA
v_gene: TRBV6-2/TRBV6-3
j_gene: TRBJ2-5
abundance: NA
CDR3aa: CASSTTHETQYF
CDR3nt: TGTGCCAGCAGTACCACCCACGAGACCCAGTACTTC

d_gene: TRBD2
v_gene: TRBV9
j_gene: TRBJ2-1
abundance: few
CDR3aa: CASSLTAGSSYNEQFF
CDR3nt: TGTGCCAGCAGCCTTACAGCGGGGAGCTCCTACAATGAGCAGTTCTTC

d_gene: NA
v_gene: TRBV12-3/TRBV12-4
j_gene: TRBJ2-5
abundance: many
CDR3aa: CASSPGQWETQYF
CDR3nt: TGTGCCAGCAGTCCTGGTCAATGGGAGACCCAGTACTTC

d_gene: TRBD2
v_gene: TRBV29-1
j_gene: TRBJ2-1
abundance: few
CDR3aa: CSVDGLAFGAKSYNEQFF
CDR3nt: TGCAGCGTTGACGGACTAGCGTTTGGGGCCAAATCCTACAATGAGCAGTTCTTC

d_gene: NA
v_gene: TRBV5-1
j_gene: TRBJ2-7
abundance: NA
CDR3aa: CASSLFPQGYEQYF
CDR3nt: TGCGCCAGCAGCCTCTTCCCACAGGGCTACGAGCAGTACTTC

d_gene: NA
v_gene: TRBV27
j_gene: TRBJ2-3
abundance: NA
CDR3aa: CASSLGASSTDTQYF
CDR3nt: TGTGCCAGCAGTTTGGGAGCGTCTAGCACAGATACGCAGTATTTT

d_gene: TRBD2
v_gene: TRBV20-1
j_gene: TRBJ2-1
abundance: NA
CDR3aa: CSAYPGLEGEQFF
CDR3nt: TGCAGTGCTTATCCGGGACTAGAGGGTGAGCAGTTCTTC

d_gene: NA
v_gene: TRBV7-9
j_gene: TRBJ2-2
abundance: NA
CDR3aa: CAGDAPRNTGELFF
CDR3nt: TGTGCCGGCGACGCTCCGCGGAACACCGGGGAGCTGTTTTTT